Below, one T cell receptor (beta chain) is given with its context. The sample belongs to a study of blood T cell repertoires in COVID-19. The wider study: The United States, Italy and Spain were the sources of the acute and convalescent COVID-19 samples. Nucleic acid was either cDNA or gDNA, and it came from T cells, B-cell-depleted T cells, or PBMCs.

The CDR3 spans 15 residues. V lost 3 bases and J lost 5; bases outside the gene matches: 4. The germline gives CDR1 SEHNR, CDR2 FQNEAQ (reference sequence). In the original workflow: Estimated nucleated cell counts came from reference gene primer amplification. Method: immunoSEQ multiplex PCR; TCRdb's copy keeps in-frame clones and lacks some. That table gives V, J and clone size, and the DNA gave D and trimming. The table has fewer than 65,000 clones, 80% to 90% seen once. This sequence originates from a man aged 55 to 70 with acute or convalescent COVID-19. Sequenced input: peripheral blood. This chain connects TRBV7-9 to TRBJ2-2; TRBD1 matches 9 bases. CDR3 sequence (DNA): TGTGCCAGCAGCTTCTACAGGGGGCTGACCGGGGAGCTGTTTTTT. Its protein is CASSFYRGLTGELFF. The entire variable domain, with the rest obtained from reference TRBV7-9 and TRBJ2-2, is as follows: DTGVSQNPRHKITKRGQNVTFRCDPISEHNRLYWYRQTLGQGPEFLTYFQNEAQLEKSRLLSDRFSAERPKGSFSTLEIQRTEQGDSAMYLCASSFYRGLTGELFFGEGSRLTVL.